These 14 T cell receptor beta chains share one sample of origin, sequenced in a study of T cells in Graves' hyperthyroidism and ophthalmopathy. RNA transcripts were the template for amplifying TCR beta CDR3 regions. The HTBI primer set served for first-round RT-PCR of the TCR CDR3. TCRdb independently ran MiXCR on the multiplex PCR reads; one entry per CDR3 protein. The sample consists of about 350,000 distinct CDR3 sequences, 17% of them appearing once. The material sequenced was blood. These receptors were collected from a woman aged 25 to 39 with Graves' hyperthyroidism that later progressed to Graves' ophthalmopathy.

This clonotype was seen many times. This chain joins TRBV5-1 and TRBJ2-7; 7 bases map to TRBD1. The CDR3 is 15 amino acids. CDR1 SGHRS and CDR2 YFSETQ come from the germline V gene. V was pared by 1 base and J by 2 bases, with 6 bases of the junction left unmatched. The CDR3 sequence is CASSLRTGLTYEQYF. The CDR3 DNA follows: TGCGCCAGCAGCTTGCGGACAGGATTGACCTACGAGCAGTACTTC.

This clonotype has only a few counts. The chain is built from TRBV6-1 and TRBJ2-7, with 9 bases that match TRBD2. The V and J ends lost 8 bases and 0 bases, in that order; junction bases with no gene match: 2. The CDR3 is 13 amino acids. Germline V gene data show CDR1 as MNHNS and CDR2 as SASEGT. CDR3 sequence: CASRREGSYEQYF. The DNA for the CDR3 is TGTGCCAGCCGGCGGGAGGGCTCCTACGAGCAGTACTTC.

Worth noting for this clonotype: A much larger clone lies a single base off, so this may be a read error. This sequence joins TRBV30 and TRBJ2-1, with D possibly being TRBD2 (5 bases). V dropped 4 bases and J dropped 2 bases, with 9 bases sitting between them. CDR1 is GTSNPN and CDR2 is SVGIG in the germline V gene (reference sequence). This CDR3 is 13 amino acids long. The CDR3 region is CAWTSRTYNEQFF. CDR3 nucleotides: TGTGCCTGGACTAGCAGGACCTACAATGAGCAGTTCTTC.

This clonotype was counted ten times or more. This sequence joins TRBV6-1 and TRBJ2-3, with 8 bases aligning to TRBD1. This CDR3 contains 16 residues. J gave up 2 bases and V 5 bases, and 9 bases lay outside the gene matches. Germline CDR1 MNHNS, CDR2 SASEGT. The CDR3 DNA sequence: TGTGCCAGCAGTTCCCCCAGGACAGGGCTCACAGATACGCAGTATTTT. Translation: CASSSPRTGLTDTQYF.

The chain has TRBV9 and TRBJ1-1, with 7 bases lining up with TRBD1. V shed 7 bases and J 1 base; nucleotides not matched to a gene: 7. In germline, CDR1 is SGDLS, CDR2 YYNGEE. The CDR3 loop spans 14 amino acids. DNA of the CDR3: TGTGCCAGCGGGGGTGAGGGGGCGAACACTGAAGCTTTCTTT. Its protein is CASGGEGANTEAFF.

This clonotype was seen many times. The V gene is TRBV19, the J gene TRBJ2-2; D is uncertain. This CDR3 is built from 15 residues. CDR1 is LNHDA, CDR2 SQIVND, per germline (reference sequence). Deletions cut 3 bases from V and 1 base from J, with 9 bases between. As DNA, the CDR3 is TGTGCCAGTAGTATGAGTCGGTGGAACACCGGGGAGCTGTTTTTT. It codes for CASSMSRWNTGELFF. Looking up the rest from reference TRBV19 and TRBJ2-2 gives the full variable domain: DGGITQSPKYLFRKEGQNVTLSCEQNLNHDAMYWYRQDPGQGLRLIYYSQIVNDFQKGDIAEGYSVSREKKESFPLTVTSAQKNPTAFYLCASSMSRWNTGELFFGEGSRLTVL.

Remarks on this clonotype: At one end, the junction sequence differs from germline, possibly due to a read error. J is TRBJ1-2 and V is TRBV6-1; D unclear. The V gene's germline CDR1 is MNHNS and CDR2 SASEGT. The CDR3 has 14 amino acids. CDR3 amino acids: CAGSPLSTSYGYTF. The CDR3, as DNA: TGTGCCGGCAGCCCCCTGAGTACTAGTTATGGCTACACCTTC.

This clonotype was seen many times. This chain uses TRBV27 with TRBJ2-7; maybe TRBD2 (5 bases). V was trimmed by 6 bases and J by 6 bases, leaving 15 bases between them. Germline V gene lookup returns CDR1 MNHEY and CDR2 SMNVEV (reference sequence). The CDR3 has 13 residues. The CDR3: CASRSGPALEQYF. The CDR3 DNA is TGTGCCAGCAGAAGCGGTCCCGCACTCGAGCAGTACTTC.

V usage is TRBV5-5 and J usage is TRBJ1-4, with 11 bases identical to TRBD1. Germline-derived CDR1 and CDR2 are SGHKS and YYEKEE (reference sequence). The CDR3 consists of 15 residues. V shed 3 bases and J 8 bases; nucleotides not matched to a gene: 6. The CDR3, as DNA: TGTGCCAGCAGCTGGGGGACAGGGGGGACCGAAAAACTGTTTTTT. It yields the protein CASSWGTGGTEKLFF.

CDR3 residues: CASSLAGQIYTEAFF. DNA for the CDR3: TGTGCCAGCAGCTTAGCGGGACAAATTTACACTGAAGCTTTCTTT. The chain uses TRBV7-9 and TRBJ1-1, with a weak D call TRBD1 (6 bases). The CDR3 extends over 15 amino acids. Germline CDR1 SEHNR, CDR2 FQNEAQ (reference sequence). V lost 0 bases and J lost 3, with 11 bases in between. Looking up the rest from reference TRBV7-9 and TRBJ1-1 gives the full variable domain: DTGVSQNPRHKITKRGQNVTFRCDPISEHNRLYWYRQTLGQGPEFLTYFQNEAQLEKSRLLSDRFSAERPKGSFSTLEIQRTEQGDSAMYLCASSLAGQIYTEAFFGQGTRLTVV.

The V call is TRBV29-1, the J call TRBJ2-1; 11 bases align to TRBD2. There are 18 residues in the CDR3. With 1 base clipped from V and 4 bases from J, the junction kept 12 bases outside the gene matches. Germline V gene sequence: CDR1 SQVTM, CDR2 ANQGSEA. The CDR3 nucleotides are TGCAGCGTTGAAGGCGACGCTGGGACTAGCGGACGATACAATGAGCAGTTCTTC. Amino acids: CSVEGDAGTSGRYNEQFF.

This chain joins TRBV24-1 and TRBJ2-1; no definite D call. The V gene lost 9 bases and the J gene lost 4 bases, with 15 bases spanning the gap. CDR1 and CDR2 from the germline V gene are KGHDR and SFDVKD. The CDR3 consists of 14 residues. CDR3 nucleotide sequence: TGTGCCACCGTAACGTCTAGGCAGTACAATGAGCAGTTCTTC. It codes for CATVTSRQYNEQFF.

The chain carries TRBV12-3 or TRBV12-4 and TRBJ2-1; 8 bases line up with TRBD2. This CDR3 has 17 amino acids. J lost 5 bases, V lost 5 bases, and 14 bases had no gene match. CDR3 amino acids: CASSVQREGLWDNEQFF. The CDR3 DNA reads TGTGCCAGCAGTGTGCAACGGGAGGGTTTGTGGGACAATGAGCAGTTCTTC.

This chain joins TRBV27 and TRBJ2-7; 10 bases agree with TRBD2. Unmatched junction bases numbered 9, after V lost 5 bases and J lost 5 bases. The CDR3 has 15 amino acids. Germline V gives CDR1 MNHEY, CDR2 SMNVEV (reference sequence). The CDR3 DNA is TGTGCCAGCAGTGTACCTATAGCGGGAGGCCACGAGCAGTACTTC. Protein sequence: CASSVPIAGGHEQYF.